What follows are 20 T cell receptor beta chains derived from one specimen sequenced in a study of regulatory T cells in long-lasting Graves disease. The sample's time point: persistent/refractory GD, antithyroid drugs over 5 years with positive TRAb. From RNA extracted from PBMCs, the TCR library was made. For TCR beta, libraries came from iRepertoire HTBI primers and Arm-PCR of CDR3 regions. TCRdb called the multiplex PCR reads again in MiXCR, with one record for every CDR3 protein. Of 450,000 or so distinct CDR3 sequences listed, around 21% are singletons. Here the sequenced sample was peripheral blood mononuclear cells (PBMCs), taken when the disease was refractory, from a patient treated with antithyroid drugs. These receptors all stem from a female donor with Graves disease.

This clonotype was found a few times. The rearrangement joins TRBV5-6 to TRBJ1-5; D call uncertain. Germline CDR1 SGHDT, CDR2 YYEEEE. The CDR3 loop spans 15 amino acids. Trimming took off 1 base at V and 3 bases at J, with 11 bases between the two ends. The CDR3 protein is CASSLSNSYNQPQHF. Written as DNA, the CDR3 is TGTGCCAGCAGCTTGTCGAACAGCTACAATCAGCCCCAGCATTTT.

This clonotype came up a few times. V and J are TRBV28 and TRBJ2-2; TRBD2 matches at 9 bases. The CDR3 covers 14 residues. Germline V gene data show CDR1 as MDHEN and CDR2 as SYDVKM. Trimming at V came to 6 bases and at J to 4 bases, leaving 3 bases not matched to a gene. CDR3 DNA: TGTGCCAGCAGGGTAGCGGGAGCCACCGGGGAGCTGTTTTTT. Amino acid sequence: CASRVAGATGELFF.

Many counts were recorded for this clonotype. The gene calls are TRBV12-3 or TRBV12-4 and TRBJ2-2; 10 bases match TRBD2. The length of the CDR3 is 18 residues. Trimming at V came to 3 bases and at J to 0 bases, leaving 7 bases not matched to a gene. The CDR3 DNA sequence: TGTGCCAGCAGTTTTGCCAGCGGGAGGGCCGCGAACACCGGGGAGCTGTTTTTT. Amino acid sequence: CASSFASGRAANTGELFF.

As for this clonotype: Possible read error: a much larger clone is one base away. This chain uses TRBV6-1 with TRBJ1-4, with D possibly matching TRBD1 (6 bases). The germline V gene encodes CDR1 MNHNS and CDR2 SASEGT. The CDR3 length is 16 residues. CDR3 protein: CAGRPGTFATNEKLFF. The CDR3 DNA is TGTGCCGGCAGGCCCGGGACATTTGCAACTAATGAAAAACTGTTTTTT.

In the case of this clonotype: A much larger clone is a single base away; this may be a read error. This chain links TRBV28 with TRBJ2-7, with 10 bases matching TRBD2. From germline, CDR1 is MDHEN and CDR2 SYDVKM. The V gene end was trimmed by 5 bases and the J gene end by 8 bases; junction bases not matched to a gene: 15. CDR3 length equals 16 residues. The CDR3: CASSLRTSGTFEKQYF. CDR3 in DNA: TGTGCCAGCAGTCTCCGGACTAGCGGAACCTTCGAGAAGCAGTACTTC.

This clonotype appeared many times. V gene TRBV12-3 or TRBV12-4 combines with J gene TRBJ1-1; D is uncertain. The CDR3 spans 14 residues. V lost 6 bases, J lost 1 base, and 12 bases lay in between. CDR3 sequence: CASSSGLPNTEAFF. The CDR3 coding sequence is TGTGCCAGCAGCTCCGGACTCCCGAACACTGAAGCTTTCTTT.

In its sample, this clonotype was seen many times. The V gene is TRBV5-1, the J gene TRBJ1-2; the D gene is possibly TRBD1 (5 bases). This CDR3 has 15 amino acids. Trimming left V 0 bases short and J 6 bases short, with 15 bases between. Germline lookup yields CDR1 SGHRS and CDR2 YFSETQ. The CDR3 here is CASSLEGAGLNGYTF. DNA of the CDR3: TGCGCCAGCAGCTTGGAGGGCGCAGGGCTTAATGGCTACACCTTC.

There are many counts of this clonotype. The genes are TRBV28 and TRBJ1-2; TRBD1 aligns across 7 bases. V gave up 4 bases and J gave up 4 bases; unmatched junction bases: 12. Germline V gives CDR1 MDHEN, CDR2 SYDVKM. The CDR3 is 16 residues long. CDR3 DNA sequence: TGTGCCAGCAGTTCCATAATCTCGACAGGGTCCTATGGCTACACCTTC. Protein product: CASSSIISTGSYGYTF.

There are many counts of this clonotype. CDR3 DNA sequence: TGTGCCAGCAGTGGAGACAGGCTTGAAGCTTTCTTT. Its translation: CASSGDRLEAFF. The genes are TRBV28 and TRBJ1-1; maybe TRBD1 (6 bases). CDR1 MDHEN and CDR2 SYDVKM come from the germline V gene. V lost 5 bases, J lost 7 bases, and 11 bases lay in between. The CDR3 length is 12 residues. Combining the CDR3 with reference TRBV28 and TRBJ1-1 gives the whole variable domain DVKVTQSSRYLVKRTGEKVFLECVQDMDHENMFWYRQDPGLGLRLIYFSYDVKMKEKGDIPEGYSVSREKKERFSLILESASTNQTSMYLCASSGDRLEAFFGQGTRLTVV.

This clonotype turned up a few times. The V and J genes are TRBV19 and TRBJ1-5; maybe TRBD1 (6 bases). CDR3 size: 16 residues. Trimming shortened V by 6 bases and J by 0 bases, and 15 bases separated the two germline ends. CDR1 is LNHDA, CDR2 SQIVND, per germline (reference sequence). CDR3 sequence reads: CASRDRDKNSNQPQHF. The CDR3 nucleotides are TGTGCCAGTAGAGACCGGGACAAGAATAGCAATCAGCCCCAGCATTTT.

V and J are TRBV5-1 and TRBJ1-1, with D uncertain. This CDR3 comprises 13 residues. Germline loops: CDR1 SGHRS, CDR2 YFSETQ. The germline V and J ends were trimmed by 1 base and 6 bases, with 10 bases remaining between them. CDR3 DNA: TGCGCCAGCAGCTTGTGGGTTGGCGCTGAAGCTTTCTTT. Translated: CASSLWVGAEAFF.

In this sample, this clonotype turned up a few times. The rearrangement links TRBV6-5 to TRBJ1-6, with D unresolved. The V end was cut by 0 bases, the J end by 9 bases, with 6 bases between. CDR3 length: 13 residues. Germline CDR1 and CDR2: MNHEY and SVGAGI. The CDR3 DNA reads TGTGCCAGCAGTTACTCGGGGTCTTCACCCCTCCACTTT. It encodes CASSYSGSSPLHF.

This clonotype was counted only a few times. The rearrangement joins TRBV18 to TRBJ1-5; D ambiguous. With 2 bases removed from V and 5 bases from J, the gap between germline ends came to 13 bases. The CDR3 totals 15 residues. Germline V gives CDR1 KGHSH, CDR2 LQKENI. The CDR3 loop reads CASSPFQGKDQPQHF. As DNA, the CDR3 is TGTGCCAGCTCACCATTTCAAGGGAAGGATCAGCCCCAGCATTTT.

This clonotype has only a few counts. V gene TRBV30 combines with J gene TRBJ2-7; D perhaps matches TRBD2 (6 bases). The CDR3 consists of 12 residues. CDR1 GTSNPN and CDR2 SVGIG come from the germline V gene (reference sequence). The germline V and J ends were trimmed by 7 bases and 3 bases, with 13 bases remaining between them. This chain's CDR3 is CALRWRVYEQYF. The CDR3 DNA sequence: TGTGCCTTGCGATGGAGGGTCTACGAGCAGTACTTC.

There are many counts of this clonotype. This chain uses TRBV12-3 or TRBV12-4 with TRBJ2-3; D uncertain. With 6 bases removed from V and 3 bases from J, the gap between germline ends came to 7 bases. This CDR3 contains 12 residues. The CDR3 DNA follows: TGTGCCAGCAGCTCCCTAACAGATACGCAGTATTTT. Translated, it gives CASSSLTDTQYF.

This clonotype has just one count. The V gene is TRBV7-9, the J gene TRBJ2-1, with TRBD2 matching 12 bases. Germline CDR1 reads SEHNR; CDR2 reads FQNEAQ (reference sequence). CDR3 size: 15 residues. V shed 7 bases, J shed 8 bases, and the junction held 9 bases outside the gene matches. The CDR3 spells CASTYLAGGRDEQFF. Written as DNA, the CDR3 is TGTGCCAGCACCTACCTAGCGGGAGGGCGGGATGAGCAGTTCTTC.

This clonotype was detected many times. This chain links TRBV2 with TRBJ1-5; perhaps TRBD1 as D (6 bases). Per the germline V gene, CDR1 is SNHLY and CDR2 is FYNNEI. The CDR3 is 15 residues long. V gave up 2 bases and J gave up 0 bases, with 8 bases separating them. CDR3 sequence (DNA): TGTGCCAGCAGTGAACAGGACAGTAGCAATCAGCCCCAGCATTTT. This encodes CASSEQDSSNQPQHF.

This clonotype was counted ten times or more. The chain joins TRBV24-1 to TRBJ2-6; tentative D call: TRBD1 (6 bases). Between the trimmed V and J ends, which lost 5 bases and 0 bases, there was a span of 13 bases. Germline V gene data show CDR1 as KGHDR and CDR2 as SFDVKD. This CDR3 contains 17 residues. The CDR3 DNA is TGTGCCACCAGTGGTCGACAGGAGAGCTCTGGGGCCAACGTCCTGACTTTC. It is translated as CATSGRQESSGANVLTF.

There are many counts of this clonotype. This chain joins TRBV12-3 or TRBV12-4 and TRBJ1-1; D remains ambiguous. The CDR3 runs to 13 residues. Between the trimmed V and J ends, which lost 4 bases and 7 bases, there was a span of 13 bases. The CDR3 reads CASSWPVVGEAFF. For the CDR3, the DNA is TGTGCCAGCAGTTGGCCCGTGGTGGGTGAAGCTTTCTTT.

On this clonotype: This may come from a read error, since a much larger clone is one base off. V and J are TRBV12-3 or TRBV12-4 and TRBJ2-7; TRBD2 is a possible D gene (8 bases). V dropped 8 bases and J dropped 2 bases, with 25 bases sitting between them. The CDR3 has 17 amino acids. The CDR3 loop reads CASSTGVSGSAAYEQYF. The CDR3 DNA is TGTGCCAGCTCCACAGGGGTCAGCGGGAGTGCGGCCTACGAGCAGTACTTC.